The source of this T cell receptor beta chain is a study of blood T cell repertoires in COVID-19. CDR3 length: 13 amino acids. Trimming took 5 bases from V and 5 from J; bases not matched to a gene: 3. Germline V gene lookup returns CDR1 SGHVS and CDR2 FQNEAQ. Original data processing: Counts of nucleated cells, estimated from reference gene primer amplification, were obtained. Clones were sequenced by immunoSEQ multiplex PCR, and TCRdb holds only the in-frame ones, with some missing. Clone size and V and J calls were adopted from that table, with D and trimming inferred from the DNA. The sample records about 69,000 clones, 79% being singletons. This clone was seen a few times.

The chain is built from TRBV7-8 and TRBJ1-1; 9 bases agree with TRBD1. Specimen: peripheral blood. The clonotype was recovered from a human donor in a cohort sampled during active COVID-19. This CDR3 reads CASSLTGGTEAFF. In DNA form, the CDR3 reads TGTGCCAGCAGCCTGACAGGGGGTACTGAAGCTTTCTTT.